What follows describes a single T cell receptor (beta chain). Its antigen is undetermined. This record belongs to a study of T cell responses to AZD1222 COVID-19 vaccine. Study conclusions and caveats: There were mostly white British donors and more females than males, and clonal diversity was possibly underestimated. Spike-spanning, vaccine-associated CD4 TCRs were dominant at 160-218 and 743-854. The number of AZD1222 recipients seropositive at baseline was only 6 or 7. Per reports, nearly half of all spike-specific TCRs target regions that are unmutated in variants.

V dropped 2 bases and J dropped 6 bases, with 17 bases sitting between them. The CDR3 loop spans 16 amino acids. Per the germline V gene, CDR1 is SGDLS and CDR2 is YYNGEE. Assay: immunoSEQ multiplex PCR; the TCRdb copy retains only in-frame clones and omits some. The data hold more than 85,000 clones, with about nine tenths observed a single time. This TCR was recovered from an adult who received the AZD1222 COVID-19 vaccine. The rearrangement links TRBV9 to TRBJ2-2, with TRBD2 as a possible D gene (6 bases). The sample here was peripheral blood, taken 28 days after the second AZD1222 dose. In DNA, the CDR3 is TGTGCCAGCAGCGTCCAGTGGGGGACTCCCGCCGGGGAGCTGTTTTTT. Translating gives CASSVQWGTPAGELFF.